These 13 T cell receptor beta chains came from one sample sequenced in a study of T cells in localized non-small cell lung cancer. Data came from immunoSEQ multiplex PCR; TCRdb stores just in-frame clones and leaves some out. The repertoire has about 21,000 clones, 70% to 90% of them found once; the top ten carry almost 30%. Sequenced material: peripheral blood mononuclear cells, taken before any cancer treatment. The origin of the receptors is a male donor at least 60 years old with stage II lung adenocarcinoma.

This clone has just one count. The chain employs TRBV5-1 and TRBJ2-2, with D uncertain. CDR3 length: 15 amino acids. Per the germline V gene, CDR1 is SGHRS and CDR2 is YFSETQ. V shed 5 bases and J shed 4 bases, with 15 bases lying between them. CDR3 coding DNA: TGCGCCAGCAGTCCCCCGGCGGCAGGCACCGGGGAGCTGTTTTTT. Amino acid sequence: CASSPPAAGTGELFF.

V usage is TRBV15 and J usage is TRBJ1-4; D is undetermined. CDR1 and CDR2 (germline): LNHNV, YYDKDF (reference sequence). This CDR3 comprises 16 residues. Trimming removed 1 base from V and 5 bases from J, with 14 bases in between. DNA of the CDR3: TGTGCCACCAGCAGAGGTCAGGTAGTCCCGAATGAAAAACTGTTTTTT. The encoded protein is CATSRGQVVPNEKLFF.

This clone was observed once. The chain is built from TRBV13 and TRBJ2-7; 8 nucleotides match TRBD1. The CDR3 has 15 residues. Germline V gives CDR1 PRHDT, CDR2 FYEKMQ (reference sequence). The trim removed 1 base at V and 5 bases at J, leaving 7 bases unmatched. In DNA form, the CDR3 reads TGTGCCAGCAGCTTAGCCTGGACAGGGTTCGACGAGCAGTACTTC. It codes for CASSLAWTGFDEQYF.

The gene calls are TRBV6-5 and TRBJ2-7; D perhaps matches TRBD2 (6 bases). The CDR3 is 16 amino acids. Germline CDR1 and CDR2: MNHEY and SVGAGI. V lost 3 bases, J lost 2 bases, and 17 bases lay in between. The CDR3: CASSYDPRDFTYEQYF. The DNA of the CDR3 is TGTGCCAGCAGTTATGATCCCCGGGACTTTACCTACGAGCAGTACTTC.

The V gene is TRBV29-1, the J gene TRBJ2-3, with D maybe TRBD2 (5 bases). The CDR3 consists of 13 residues. V shed 7 bases and J shed 3 bases, with 14 bases lying between them. The germline V gene encodes CDR1 SQVTM and CDR2 ANQGSEA. In DNA, the CDR3 is TGCAGCGCCCGTCGGGGTCCTACAGATACGCAGTATTTT. This gives the protein CSARRGPTDTQYF.

This clone was seen just once. The rearrangement links TRBV19 to TRBJ2-2; 8 bases are shared with TRBD1. Germline V CDR1 and CDR2: LNHDA, SQIVND (reference sequence). This CDR3 is built from 15 residues. V was clipped by 5 bases and J by 5 bases; unmatched bases: 7. The CDR3 loop is CASSSQGALTGELFF. The CDR3 coding sequence is TGTGCCAGTAGTTCCCAGGGGGCGCTAACCGGGGAGCTGTTTTTT.

Remarks on this clone: Other DNA sequences in this sample translate to the same CDR3. This chain connects TRBV5-1 to TRBJ2-5; unclear D gene. The germline V and J ends were trimmed by 5 bases and 2 bases, with 4 bases remaining between them. CDR3 length: 11 amino acids. Germline V gene data show CDR1 as SGHRS and CDR2 as YFSETQ. The CDR3: CASSFQETQYF. CDR3 in DNA: TGCGCCAGCAGTTTTCAAGAGACCCAGTACTTC.

This chain uses TRBV5-1 with TRBJ2-3; D is undetermined. In germline, CDR1 is SGHRS, CDR2 YFSETQ. The CDR3 covers 16 residues. V lost 0 bases, J lost 2 bases, and 13 bases lay in between. CDR3 sequence (DNA): TGCGCCAGCAGCTTGGCCAGTGGCGGAAACACAGATACGCAGTATTTT. Translating it yields CASSLASGGNTDTQYF.

The rearrangement links TRBV15 to TRBJ2-1, with 7 bases identical to TRBD1. This CDR3 comprises 17 residues. The J segment lost 6 bases and the V segment lost 1 base, leaving 12 bases of the junction unmatched. Germline lookup yields CDR1 LNHNV and CDR2 YYDKDF (reference sequence). CDR3 sequence reads: CATSRGLSGGGFNEQFF. As DNA, the CDR3 is TGTGCCACCAGCAGAGGCTTGTCAGGGGGTGGTTTCAATGAGCAGTTCTTC. The full variable domain, with the rest looked up from reference TRBV15 and TRBJ2-1, is DAMVIQNPRYQVTQFGKPVTLSCSQTLNHNVMYWYQQKSSQAPKLLFHYYDKDFNNEADTPDNFQSRRPNTSFCFLDIRSPGLGDTAMYLCATSRGLSGGGFNEQFFGPGTRLTVL.

The sample holds one count of this clone. The rearrangement uses TRBV19 and TRBJ2-2; a possible D gene is TRBD2 (5 bases). The CDR3 extends over 17 amino acids. Germline assignment: CDR1 LNHDA and CDR2 SQIVND (reference sequence). Trimming cost V 6 bases and J 7 bases, with 24 bases left between them. The CDR3, as DNA: TGTGCCAGTAGCCGCGCACAAGGGAGATCGAGTGGCGGGGAGCTGTTTTTT. Translation: CASSRAQGRSSGGELFF.

V and J are TRBV11-1 and TRBJ2-1; 10 bases line up with TRBD2. V shed 2 bases and J 10 bases; nucleotides not matched to a gene: 11. This CDR3 is 16 amino acids long. CDR1 is SGHAT and CDR2 is FQDESV in the germline V gene (reference sequence). The CDR3 loop reads CASSLPRQELAGEQFF. CDR3 in DNA: TGTGCCAGCAGCTTACCGCGACAGGAACTAGCGGGGGAGCAGTTCTTC.

CDR3 residues: CASSPRLGTGELFF. In nucleotides, the CDR3 is TGTGCCAGCAGCCCCCGATTAGGCACCGGGGAGCTGTTTTTT. This chain connects TRBV2 to TRBJ2-2, with unresolved D. V lost 6 bases, J lost 4 bases, and 12 bases lay in between. The CDR3 spans 14 residues. Looked up from germline, CDR1 is SNHLY and CDR2 is FYNNEI. The whole variable domain, filled in from reference TRBV2 and TRBJ2-2, reads EPEVTQTPSHQVTQMGQEVILRCVPISNHLYFYWYRQILGQKVEFLVSFYNNEISEKSEIFDDQFSVERPDGSNFTLKIRSTKLEDSAMYFCASSPRLGTGELFFGEGSRLTVL.

This clone turned up a few times. This CDR3 reads CASSQYGTNEKLFF. CDR3 nucleotides: TGTGCCAGCAGTCAGTACGGTACTAATGAAAAACTGTTTTTT. The rearrangement joins TRBV28 to TRBJ1-4; no clear D gene. The ends were cut back, 5 bases at V and 2 bases at J, with 9 bases in the middle. CDR1 and CDR2 (germline): MDHEN, SYDVKM. CDR3 size: 14 residues.